The clone carrying this T cell receptor (beta chain) was picked up a small number of times. The sample comes from a study of cytomegalovirus exposure and HLA in healthy donors. Germline trimming cut 3 bases from V and 0 bases from J; bases unmatched to any gene: 7. CDR3 length equals 17 residues. Germline V gives CDR1 LNHDA, CDR2 SQIVND (reference sequence). PCR amplification relied on 60 Vbeta primers (plus 13 Jbeta primers). This table comes from immunoSEQ multiplex PCR, and its TCRdb copy is limited to in-frame clones, with some not included. This table holds 120,000 to 150,000 clones, around 9.6% found once.

The specimen sequenced was PBMCs. The TCR sequence derives from a male donor in good health and CMV-seronegative. This chain uses TRBV19 with TRBJ2-1; TRBD2 aligns across 8 bases. The CDR3 bases are TGTGCCAGTAGTATGTTCGAGGGACTAGACTCCTACAATGAGCAGTTCTTC. Protein sequence: CASSMFEGLDSYNEQFF.